Described below is a single T cell receptor beta chain sequence and its context. The antigen remains undetermined. This sample was included in a study of T-cell reconstitution after alpha-beta-depleted transplantation in children. The study, taken as a whole, reports: T-cell counts and diversity at one year post-transplant came mainly from newly produced T cells. Day-60 TCRbeta diversity that was high in some patients was derived from surviving recipient T cells and thymic progenitors. After transplant, at about two months, alpha-beta T cells were reportedly derived from several hundred expanded graft clones.

Using unique molecular identifiers, the investigators prepared the TCRbeta library. Via MiXCR, TCRdb re-called the PCR reads, giving one row per CDR3 protein. Altogether approximately 500,000 distinct CDR3 sequences are present, roughly a tenth being singletons, with the ten largest covering roughly 2%. Trimming removed 5 bases at V and 1 base at J, with 11 bases between. Germline V gene data show CDR1 as SGHTA and CDR2 as FQGNSA. The CDR3 sequence is 14 residues long. Sequences were derived from PBMCs, sampled before TCRalphabeta/CD19-depleted stem cell transplant. This chain links TRBV7-2 with TRBJ1-1; no reliable D call. This TCR derives from a child under 10 years old with inherited bone marrow failure, due to receive a stem cell transplant. Written as DNA, the CDR3 is TGTGCCAGCAGCCCACTAGGGTCGAACACTGAAGCTTTCTTT. Translated: CASSPLGSNTEAFF.